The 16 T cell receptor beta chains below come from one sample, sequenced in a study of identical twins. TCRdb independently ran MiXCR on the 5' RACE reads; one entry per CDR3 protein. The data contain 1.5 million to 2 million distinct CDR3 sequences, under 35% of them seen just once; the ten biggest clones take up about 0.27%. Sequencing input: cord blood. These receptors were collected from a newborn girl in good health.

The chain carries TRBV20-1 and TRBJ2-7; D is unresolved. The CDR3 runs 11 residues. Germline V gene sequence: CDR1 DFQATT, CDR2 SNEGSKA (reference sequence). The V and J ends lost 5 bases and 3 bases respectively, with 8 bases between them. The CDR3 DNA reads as TGCAGTGCTTCCCGCTTCTACGAGCAGTACTTC. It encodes CSASRFYEQYF.

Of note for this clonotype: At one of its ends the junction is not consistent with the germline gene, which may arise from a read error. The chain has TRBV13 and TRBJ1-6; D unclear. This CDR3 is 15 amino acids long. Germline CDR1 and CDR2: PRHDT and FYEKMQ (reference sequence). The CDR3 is CASSLGSSYNSPPHF. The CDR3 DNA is TGTGCCAGCAGCTTGGGGAGCTCCTATAATTCACCCCCCCACTTT. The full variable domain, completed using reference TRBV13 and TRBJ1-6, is AAGVIQSPRHLIKEKRETATLKCYPIPRHDTVYWYQQGPGQDPQFLISFYEKMQSDKGSIPDRFSAQQFSDYHSELNMSSLELGDSALYFCASSLGSSYNSPPHFGNGTRLTVT.

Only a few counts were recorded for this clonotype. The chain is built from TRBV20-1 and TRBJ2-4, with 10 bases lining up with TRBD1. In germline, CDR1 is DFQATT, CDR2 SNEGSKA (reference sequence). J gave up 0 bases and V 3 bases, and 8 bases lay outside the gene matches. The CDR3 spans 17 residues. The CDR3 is CSARTGGGSLAKNIQYF. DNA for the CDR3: TGCAGTGCTAGGACAGGGGGCGGCTCTCTAGCCAAAAACATTCAGTACTTC.

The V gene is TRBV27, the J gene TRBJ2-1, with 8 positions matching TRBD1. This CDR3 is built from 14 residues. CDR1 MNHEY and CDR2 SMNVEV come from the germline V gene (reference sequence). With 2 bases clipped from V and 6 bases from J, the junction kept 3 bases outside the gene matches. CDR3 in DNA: TGTGCCAGCAGTTTAAGCAGGGGGCCCAATGAGCAGTTCTTC. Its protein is CASSLSRGPNEQFF.

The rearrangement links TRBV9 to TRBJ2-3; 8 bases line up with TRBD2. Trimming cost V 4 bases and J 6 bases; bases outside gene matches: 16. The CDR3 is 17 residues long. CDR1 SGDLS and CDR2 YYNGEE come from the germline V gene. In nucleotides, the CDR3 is TGTGCCAGCAGCCTTTCCTCGGGGGGGCGGGGTTCGGATACGCAGTATTTT. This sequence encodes CASSLSSGGRGSDTQYF.

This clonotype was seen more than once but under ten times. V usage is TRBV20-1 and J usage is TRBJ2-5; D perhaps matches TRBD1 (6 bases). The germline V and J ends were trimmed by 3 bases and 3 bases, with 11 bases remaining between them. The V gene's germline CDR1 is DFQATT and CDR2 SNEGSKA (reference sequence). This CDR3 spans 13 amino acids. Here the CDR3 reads CSASFPGEETQYF. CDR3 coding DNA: TGCAGTGCTAGTTTTCCAGGGGAAGAGACCCAGTACTTC.

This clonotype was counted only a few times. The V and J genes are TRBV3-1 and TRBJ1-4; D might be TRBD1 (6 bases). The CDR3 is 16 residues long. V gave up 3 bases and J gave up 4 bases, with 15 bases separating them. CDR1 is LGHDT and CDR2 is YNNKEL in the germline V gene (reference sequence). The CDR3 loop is CASSQLDRPFNEKLFF. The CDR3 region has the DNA TGTGCCAGCAGCCAGTTGGACAGACCTTTTAATGAAAAACTGTTTTTT.

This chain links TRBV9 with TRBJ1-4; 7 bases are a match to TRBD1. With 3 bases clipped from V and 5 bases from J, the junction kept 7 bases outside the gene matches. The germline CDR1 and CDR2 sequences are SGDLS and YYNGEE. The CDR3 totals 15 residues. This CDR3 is CASSAGDSPNEKLFF. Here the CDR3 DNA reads TGTGCCAGCAGCGCCGGGGACAGCCCGAATGAAAAACTGTTTTTT.

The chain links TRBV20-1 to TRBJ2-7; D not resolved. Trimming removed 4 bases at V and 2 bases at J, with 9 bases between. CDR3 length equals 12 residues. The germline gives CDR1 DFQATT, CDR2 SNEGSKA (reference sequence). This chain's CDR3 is CSAILATYEQYF. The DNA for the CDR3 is TGCAGTGCTATTCTGGCGACCTACGAGCAGTACTTC.

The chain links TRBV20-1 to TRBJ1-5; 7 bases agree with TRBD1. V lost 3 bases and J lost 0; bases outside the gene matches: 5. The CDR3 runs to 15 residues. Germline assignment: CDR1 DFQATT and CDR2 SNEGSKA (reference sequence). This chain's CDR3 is CSARLNRGSNQPQHF. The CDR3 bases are TGCAGTGCTAGGCTTAACAGGGGTAGCAATCAGCCCCAGCATTTT.

The CDR3 is CASSLVGGGSYSQETQYF. The CDR3 DNA sequence: TGCGCCAGCAGCTTGGTCGGTGGCGGGAGCTACTCTCAAGAGACCCAGTACTTC. The gene calls are TRBV5-1 and TRBJ2-5; 7 bases align to TRBD2. The CDR3 covers 18 residues. V lost 0 bases and J lost 2; bases outside the gene matches: 13. Germline V lookup: CDR1 SGHRS, CDR2 YFSETQ.

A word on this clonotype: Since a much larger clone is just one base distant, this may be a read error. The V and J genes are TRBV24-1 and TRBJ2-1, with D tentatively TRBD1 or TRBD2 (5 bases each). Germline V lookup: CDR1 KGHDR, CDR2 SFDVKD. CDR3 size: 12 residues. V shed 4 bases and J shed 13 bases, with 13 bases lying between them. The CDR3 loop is CATSEVSGTQFF. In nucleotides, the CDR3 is TGTGCCACCAGTGAAGTCTCAGGGACCCAGTTCTTC.

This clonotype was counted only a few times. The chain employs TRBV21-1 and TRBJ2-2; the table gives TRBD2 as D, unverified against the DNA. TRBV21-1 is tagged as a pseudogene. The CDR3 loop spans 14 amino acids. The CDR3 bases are TGTGCCAGCAGCAAAATCAAGCGGGGCGGGGAGCTGTTTTTT. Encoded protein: CASSKIKRGGELFF.

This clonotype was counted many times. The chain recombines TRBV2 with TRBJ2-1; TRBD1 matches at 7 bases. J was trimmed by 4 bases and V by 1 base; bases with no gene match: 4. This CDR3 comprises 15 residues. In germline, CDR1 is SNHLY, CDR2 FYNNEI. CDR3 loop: CASSEDRGLYNEQFF. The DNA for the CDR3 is TGTGCCAGCAGTGAAGACAGGGGCCTATACAATGAGCAGTTCTTC. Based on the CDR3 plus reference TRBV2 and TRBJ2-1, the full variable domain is EPEVTQTPSHQVTQMGQEVILRCVPISNHLYFYWYRQILGQKVEFLVSFYNNEISEKSEIFDDQFSVERPDGSNFTLKIRSTKLEDSAMYFCASSEDRGLYNEQFFGPGTRLTVL.

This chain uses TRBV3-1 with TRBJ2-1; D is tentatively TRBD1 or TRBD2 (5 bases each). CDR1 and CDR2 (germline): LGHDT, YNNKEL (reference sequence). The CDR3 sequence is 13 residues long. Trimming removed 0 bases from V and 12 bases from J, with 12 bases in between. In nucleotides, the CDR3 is TGTGCCAGCAGCCAAGAACTCGGGACCCCGCAGTTCTTC. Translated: CASSQELGTPQFF.

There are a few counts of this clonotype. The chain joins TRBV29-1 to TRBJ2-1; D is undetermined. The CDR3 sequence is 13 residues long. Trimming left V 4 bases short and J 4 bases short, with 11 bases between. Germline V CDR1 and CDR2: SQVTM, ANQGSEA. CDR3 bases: TGCAGCGTTGTGCGGACGGTTTACAATGAGCAGTTCTTC. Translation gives CSVVRTVYNEQFF.